This entry lists 14 T cell receptor beta chains sequenced from one sample in a study of shared T cell receptors in the human thymus. Only in-frame clones appear in the TCRdb table, and some are missing; sequencing was by immunoSEQ multiplex PCR. The sample lists more than 550,000 clones; approximately 89% were seen once. Separately, the same data were catalogued under a study of human thymus T cells.

Sequences were obtained from thymocytes. All receptors derive from a boy in the first two years of life with a congenital heart defect.

The J gene is TRBJ1-4, the V gene TRBV29-1, with a tentative D call TRBD1 (6 bases). The germline V gene has CDR1 SQVTM and CDR2 ANQGSEA. CDR3 length equals 16 residues. With 0 bases removed from V and 8 bases from J, the gap between germline ends came to 19 bases. As DNA, the CDR3 is TGCAGCGTTGAAGATCTTGCAGGGGAAAGGAAAGAAAAACTGTTTTTT. It codes for CSVEDLAGERKEKLFF.

The chain employs TRBV11-2 and TRBJ1-6, with 7 bases aligning to TRBD1. Losses at the gene ends were 5 bases for V and 6 bases for J; bases not matched to a gene: 16. This CDR3 region has 18 residues. The germline V gene encodes CDR1 SGHAT and CDR2 FQNNGV. In DNA, the CDR3 is TGTGCCAGCAGCCCCAGCGACAGGGTGGGACCTGGTAATTCACCCCTCCACTTT. This encodes CASSPSDRVGPGNSPLHF.

Only one count was recorded for this clone. The chain couples TRBV4-3 to TRBJ2-1, with 11 bases identical to TRBD2. The CDR3 totals 15 residues. Germline V gene lookup returns CDR1 LGHNA and CDR2 YSLEER. V was clipped by 1 base and J by 9 bases; unmatched bases: 5. The CDR3 nucleotides read TGCGCCAGCAGCCAAGTACTAGCGGGAGTGGGTGAGCAGTTCTTC. It translates to CASSQVLAGVGEQFF.

The rearrangement links TRBV5-4 to TRBJ2-3, with 9 bases lining up with TRBD2. This CDR3 has 16 amino acids. Germline V gene sequence: CDR1 SGHNT, CDR2 YYREEE (reference sequence). Trimming at V came to 4 bases and at J to 3 bases, leaving 9 bases not matched to a gene. The CDR3 sequence is CASSPLAGVFTDTQYF. CDR3 DNA: TGTGCCAGCAGCCCGTTAGCGGGAGTTTTTACAGATACGCAGTATTTT.

Comments on this clone: This sample also contains other DNA sequences that code for the same CDR3. This chain connects TRBV4-1 to TRBJ1-6; 7 nucleotides match TRBD1. The V and J ends lost 3 bases and 1 base, in that order; junction bases with no gene match: 3. The CDR3 is 16 residues long. The germline gives CDR1 MGHRA, CDR2 YSYEKL. The CDR3 DNA reads as TGCGCCAGCAGCCACCGGACAGGTTCCTATAATTCACCCCTCCACTTT. As protein: CASSHRTGSYNSPLHF.

The chain has TRBV6-6 and TRBJ1-5; maybe TRBD1 (6 bases). The CDR3 has 15 residues. Germline values: CDR1 MNHNY, CDR2 SVGAGI (reference sequence). V dropped 2 bases and J dropped 5 bases, with 13 bases sitting between them. The CDR3 region is CASSYGGPGDQPQHF. The CDR3 nucleotides are TGTGCCAGCAGTTACGGGGGTCCAGGGGATCAGCCCCAGCATTTT.

The V gene is TRBV5-1, the J gene TRBJ2-1; D ambiguous. From germline, CDR1 is SGHRS and CDR2 YFSETQ. The CDR3 is made up of 13 amino acids. Trimming removed 4 bases at V and 6 bases at J, with 11 bases between. The CDR3 sequence is CASSGVSGNEQFF. The CDR3, as DNA: TGCGCCAGCAGCGGCGTCTCAGGCAATGAGCAGTTCTTC.

This clone was detected only a few times. The rearrangement joins TRBV25-1 to TRBJ1-3; 10 bases agree with TRBD1. The CDR3 spans 17 residues. V shed 2 bases and J 0 bases; nucleotides not matched to a gene: 4. Per germline, CDR1 MGHDK and CDR2 SYGVNS. The chain's CDR3 is CASSEGQGDFSGNTIYF. CDR3 sequence (DNA): TGTGCCAGCAGTGAAGGACAGGGGGACTTCTCTGGAAACACCATATATTTT.

This clone was seen only once. The V gene is TRBV30, the J gene TRBJ1-2; TRBD1 aligns across 10 bases. The CDR3 is made up of 14 amino acids. V lost 0 bases to trimming and J lost 8 bases; unmatched junction nucleotides: 6. In germline, CDR1 is GTSNPN, CDR2 SVGIG (reference sequence). The CDR3 region has the DNA TGTGCCTGGAGTGTAGGGGGACAGGGGAGAGGCTACACCTTC. It encodes CAWSVGGQGRGYTF.

This chain joins TRBV2 and TRBJ1-1; 7 bases line up with TRBD1. The CDR3 loop spans 17 amino acids. Losses at the gene ends were 5 bases for V and 1 base for J; bases not matched to a gene: 13. CDR1 SNHLY and CDR2 FYNNEI come from the germline V gene. The CDR3 region is CASSYSTGTESNTEAFF. In nucleotides, the CDR3 is TGTGCCAGCAGTTATTCAACCGGGACAGAATCGAACACTGAAGCTTTCTTT.

This rearrangement joins TRBV19 to TRBJ2-5; 7 nucleotides agree with TRBD1. There are 18 residues in the CDR3. V shed 7 bases, J shed 0 bases, and the junction held 17 bases outside the gene matches. Germline values: CDR1 LNHDA, CDR2 SQIVND (reference sequence). In DNA, the CDR3 is TGTGCCAGTACCAGGAAGGGGGCCGGGACCCCTTACCAAGAGACCCAGTACTTC. This gives the protein CASTRKGAGTPYQETQYF.

This clone was observed a single time. V usage is TRBV9 and J usage is TRBJ1-5; 7 nucleotides match TRBD1. V lost 3 bases and J lost 6; bases outside the gene matches: 6. The CDR3 runs 14 residues. Germline assignment: CDR1 SGDLS and CDR2 YYNGEE. CDR3 DNA sequence: TGTGCCAGCAGCGCAACAGGGGAGTCTCAGCCCCAGCATTTT. Translated: CASSATGESQPQHF.

The chain couples TRBV25-1 to TRBJ2-5, with a possible D match to TRBD2 (5 bases). Germline-derived CDR1 and CDR2 are MGHDK and SYGVNS. V was pared by 5 bases and J by 3 bases, with 7 bases between. CDR3 length equals 12 residues. Here the CDR3 DNA reads TGTGCCAGCAGTCCCGGGGAAGAGACCCAGTACTTC. The encoded protein is CASSPGEETQYF.

The gene calls are TRBV4-3 and TRBJ1-1; D is perhaps TRBD1 (6 bases). The length of the CDR3 is 18 residues. Germline loops: CDR1 LGHNA, CDR2 YSLEER. V was pared by 0 bases and J by 1 base, with 18 bases between. Here the CDR3 reads CASSQDQGTRQANTEAFF. The CDR3 coding sequence is TGCGCCAGCAGCCAAGATCAAGGAACAAGACAGGCGAACACTGAAGCTTTCTTT.